This entry is about one T cell receptor (beta chain). Germline loops: CDR1 MNHEY, CDR2 SMNVEV (reference sequence). V lost 0 bases to trimming and J lost 4 bases; unmatched junction nucleotides: 13. CDR3 length: 19 amino acids. Original handling: Using reference gene primer amplification, nucleated cell counts were estimated. Clones were read by immunoSEQ multiplex PCR, and TCRdb kept only the in-frame ones, dropping some. V and J calls and clone size are as listed in that table; D and trimming were resolved from the DNA. The sample holds about 140,000 clones; 79% are singletons and the top ten take about 8.7%. This specimen comes from a study of blood T cell repertoires in COVID-19. Across the study: Material from acute and convalescent COVID-19 was sourced from the United States, Italy and Spain. PBMCs, B-cell-depleted T cells, or T cells provided the cDNA or gDNA that made up the material.

This TCR came from a man in his fifties with active or convalescent COVID-19. Sequenced: peripheral blood. This chain joins TRBV27 and TRBJ2-4; 9 bases fit TRBD2. The DNA of the CDR3 is TGTGCCAGCAGTTTATCGTGGAGCGGGGCTAGCGGGACTAAAAACATTCAGTACTTC. Its protein is CASSLSWSGASGTKNIQYF.